The entry below describes one T cell receptor (beta chain). Its matching antigen is unknown. The data originate from a study of identical twins. Study-wide results and limits: Abundant cord blood beta clonotypes carried fewer insertions; memory repertoires showed none. The models systematically underestimated how much out-of-frame TCR alpha was shared in monozygotic twins. Out-of-frame alpha sequences common to twins were enriched for low generation probability.

CDR1 and CDR2 (germline): SGDLS, YYNGEE. The CDR3 has 15 residues. V was shortened by 0 bases and J by 5 bases, with 14 bases between the two germline ends. A universal primer site arose from template switching, and cDNA bore unique molecular identifiers. TCRdb fed the 5' RACE reads into MiXCR, producing one record per CDR3 protein. The sample has about 300,000 distinct CDR3 sequences, more than 9% seen once. The data also belong to a second study, concerning yellow fever vaccine responses in identical twins.

The genes are TRBV9 and TRBJ2-5; D is unclear. The TCR sequence derives from a woman between 18 and 30 years old in good health. The sequenced sample consisted of CD8+ T cells sorted from blood. CDR3 region: CASSVGSTPRETQYF. The CDR3, as DNA: TGTGCCAGCAGCGTAGGGAGTACCCCCAGGGAGACCCAGTACTTC.